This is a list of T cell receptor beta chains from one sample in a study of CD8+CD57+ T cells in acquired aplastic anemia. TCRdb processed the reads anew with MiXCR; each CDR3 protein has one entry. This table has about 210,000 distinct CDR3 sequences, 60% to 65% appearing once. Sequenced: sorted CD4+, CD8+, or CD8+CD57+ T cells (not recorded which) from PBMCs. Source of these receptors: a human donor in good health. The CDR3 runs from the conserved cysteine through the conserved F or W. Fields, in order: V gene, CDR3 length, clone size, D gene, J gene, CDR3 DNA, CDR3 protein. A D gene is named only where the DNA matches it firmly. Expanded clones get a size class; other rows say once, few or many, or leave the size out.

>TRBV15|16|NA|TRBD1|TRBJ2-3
TGTGCCACCAGCAGCAACAGGGGTAGTGGCACAGATACGCAGTATTTT
CATSSNRGSGTDTQYF
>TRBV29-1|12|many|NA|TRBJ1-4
TGCAGCGTTGGGTTTGGACCTGGAAAACTGTTTTTT
CSVGFGPGKLFF
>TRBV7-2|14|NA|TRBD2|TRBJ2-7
TGTGCCAGCAGCTCGACTAGCGGGAGATACGAGCAGTACTTC
CASSSTSGRYEQYF
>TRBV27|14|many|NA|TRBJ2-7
TGTGCCAGCAGTTCGACATCGACCGCCTACGAGCAGTACTTC
CASSSTSTAYEQYF
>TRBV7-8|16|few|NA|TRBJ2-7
TGTGCCAGCAGCGCAGCGGAGACTAGGTTCAGGAACGAGCAGTACTTC
CASSAAETRFRNEQYF
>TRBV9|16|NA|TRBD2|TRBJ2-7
TGTGCCAGCAGCGTAGGTAGCGGGGGCATCTCCTACGAGCAGTACTTC
CASSVGSGGISYEQYF
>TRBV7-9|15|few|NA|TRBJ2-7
TGTGCCAGCAGCTTAGATTTCGGGGTCTTCTACGAGCAGTACTTC
CASSLDFGVFYEQYF
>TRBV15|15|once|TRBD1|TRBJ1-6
TGTGCCACCAGCAGAGAAGGGACAGGGAATTCACCCCTCCACTTT
CATSREGTGNSPLHF
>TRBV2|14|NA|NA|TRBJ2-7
TGTGCCAGCAGTGCTGAACAATCTGAGGTCCAGCAGTACTTC
CASSAEQSEVQQYF
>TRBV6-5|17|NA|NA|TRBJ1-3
TGTGCCAGCAGTTACGACATGAATGGACTCTCTGGAAACACCGTATATTTT
CASSYDMNGLSGNTVYF
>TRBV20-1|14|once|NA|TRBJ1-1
TGCAGTGCTAGAGATCTAGGTTACACGGATGAAGCTTTCTTT
CSARDLGYTDEAFF
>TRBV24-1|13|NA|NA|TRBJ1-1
TGTGCCACCAGTGGGCCAGGCAGCCGGGAAGCTTTCTTT
CATSGPGSREAFF
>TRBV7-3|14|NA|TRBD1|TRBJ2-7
TGTGCCAGCAGCTGGGGACAGGGTAATCCCGAGCAGTACTTC
CASSWGQGNPEQYF
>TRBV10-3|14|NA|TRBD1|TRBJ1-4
TGTGCCATCAGTGTGACAGGGCGTGGGGAAAAACTGTTTTTT
CAISVTGRGEKLFF
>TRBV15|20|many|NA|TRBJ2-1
TGTGCCACCAGCAGAGTTGCCCTCGAATCAGGAGAATACTCCTACAATGAGCAGTTCTTC
CATSRVALESGEYSYNEQFF
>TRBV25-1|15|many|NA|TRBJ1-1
TGTGCCAGCCAAGAACAGACAGATGCGAACACTGAAGCTTTCTTT
CASQEQTDANTEAFF
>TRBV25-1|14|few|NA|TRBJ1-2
TGTGCCAGCAGTGAGACCGGGACGGGCTATGGCTACACCTTC
CASSETGTGYGYTF
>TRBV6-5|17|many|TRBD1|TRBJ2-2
TGTGCCAGCAGATTACCGGGACAGGGGGTTGGCACCGGGGAGCTGTTTTTT
CASRLPGQGVGTGELFF
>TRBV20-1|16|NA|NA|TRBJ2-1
TGCAGTGCTAGTTCCCCAACTACGGGAGTTGCAAATGAGCAGTTCTTC
CSASSPTTGVANEQFF
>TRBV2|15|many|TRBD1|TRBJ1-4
TGTGCCAGCAGCGCCGGGACAGCCAGAGATGAAAAACTGTTTTTT
CASSAGTARDEKLFF
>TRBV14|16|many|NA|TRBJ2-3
TGTGCCAGCAGCCAAGCCACGGCAGCTAGCACAGATACGCAGTATTTT
CASSQATAASTDTQYF
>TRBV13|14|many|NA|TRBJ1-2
TGTGCCAGCAGCCGATTCGCCGGATCCTATGGCTACACCTTC
CASSRFAGSYGYTF
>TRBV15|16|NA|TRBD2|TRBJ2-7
TGTGCCACCAGCAGAGGATCGGCTAGCGGGAGAAACGAGCAGTACTTC
CATSRGSASGRNEQYF
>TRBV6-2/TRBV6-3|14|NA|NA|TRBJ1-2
TGTGCCAGCAGTTACTCGACAAGCGGCTATGGCTACACCTTC
CASSYSTSGYGYTF
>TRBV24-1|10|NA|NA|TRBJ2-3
TGTGCCACCAGGGGTGGAAAGGAGTATTTT
CATRGGKEYF
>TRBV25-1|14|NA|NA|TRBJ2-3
TGTGCCAGCAGTACGATCACCCCTCCGGATACGCAGTATTTT
CASSTITPPDTQYF
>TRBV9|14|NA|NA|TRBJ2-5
TGTGCCAGCAGTGGCACGACAGGTCAGGAGACCCAGTACTTC
CASSGTTGQETQYF
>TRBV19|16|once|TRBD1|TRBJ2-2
TGTGCCAGTAGTAGCCGGGACAGGGTGTACACCGGGGAGCTGTTTTTT
CASSSRDRVYTGELFF
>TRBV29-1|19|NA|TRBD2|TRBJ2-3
TGCAGCGTTGAAGATGGGACTAGCGGGAGCCTAACTGAGGCAGATACGCAGTATTTT
CSVEDGTSGSLTEADTQYF
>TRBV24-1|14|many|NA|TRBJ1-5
TGTGCCACCAGTGTGGCAGGGAGCAATCAGCCCCAGCATTTT
CATSVAGSNQPQHF
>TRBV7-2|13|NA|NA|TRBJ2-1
TGTGCCAGCTGCTTAGTAGGGTACAATGAGCAGTTCTTC
CASCLVGYNEQFF
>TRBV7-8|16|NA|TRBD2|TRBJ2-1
TGTGCCAGCAGCGCTGGGACTAGCGGGGACTACAATGAGCAGTTCTTC
CASSAGTSGDYNEQFF
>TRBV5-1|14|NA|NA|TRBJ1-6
TGCGCCAGCAGCTTGGCCCCCGGAGATTCACCCCTCCACTTT
CASSLAPGDSPLHF
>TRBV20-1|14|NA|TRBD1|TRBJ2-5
TGCAGTGCTAGAGACCAGGAGACAGGGGACACCCAGTACTTC
CSARDQETGDTQYF
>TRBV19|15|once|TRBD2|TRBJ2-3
TGTGCCAGTAAAGTGCTAGCGGGAGGAGCAGATACGCAGTATTTT
CASKVLAGGADTQYF
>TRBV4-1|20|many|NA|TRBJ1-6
TGCGCCAGCAGCCAAGATCAAGGGGGGCCGGCGAGCTCCTATAATTCACCCCTCCACTTT
CASSQDQGGPASSYNSPLHF
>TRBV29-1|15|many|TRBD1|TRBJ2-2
TGCAGCGTTGAAGTCAGGGGGCTCGGCACCGGGGAGCTGTTTTTT
CSVEVRGLGTGELFF
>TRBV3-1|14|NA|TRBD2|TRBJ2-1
TGTGCCAGCAGCCCGAGCGGGGGTTACAATGAGCAGTTCTTC
CASSPSGGYNEQFF
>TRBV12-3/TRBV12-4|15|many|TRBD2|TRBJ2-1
TGTGCCAGCAGTTTAGCTGTGGGAGGGCAGAATGAGCAGTTCTTC
CASSLAVGGQNEQFF
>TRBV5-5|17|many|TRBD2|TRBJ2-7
TGTGCCAGCAGTGCGGAGGCTAGCGGGAGAAGCCCCTACGAGCAGTACTTC
CASSAEASGRSPYEQYF
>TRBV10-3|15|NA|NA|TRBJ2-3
TGTGCCATCACCCAGCGAGGGGTTAGCACAGATACGCAGTATTTT
CAITQRGVSTDTQYF
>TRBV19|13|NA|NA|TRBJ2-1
TGTGCCAGTAGTATAGGTAACAACAATGAGCAGTTCTTC
CASSIGNNNEQFF
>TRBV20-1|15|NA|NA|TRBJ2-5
TGCAGTGCTAGAGTTGGGAGGGGGGGGCAAGAGACCCAGTGCTTC
CSARVGRGGQETQCF
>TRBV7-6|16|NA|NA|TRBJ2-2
TGTGCCAGCAGCTCCAGTGGAGGGGCCAGCTTCGGGGAGCTGTTTTTT
CASSSSGGASFGELFF
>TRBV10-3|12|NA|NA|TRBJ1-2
TGTGCCATCAGTCTACAGGGAAATGGCTACACCTTC
CAISLQGNGYTF
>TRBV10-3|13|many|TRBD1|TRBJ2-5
TGTGCCATCAGCGGGGACAGTCAAGAGACCCAGTACTTC
CAISGDSQETQYF
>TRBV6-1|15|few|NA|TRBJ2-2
TGTGCCAGCAGTTACTTGGGCGGCAGGCCCGGGGAGCTGTTTTTT
CASSYLGGRPGELFF
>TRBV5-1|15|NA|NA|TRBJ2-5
TGCGCCAGCAGCGAAGGGCAAGGACTGCAAGAGACCCAGTACTTC
CASSEGQGLQETQYF
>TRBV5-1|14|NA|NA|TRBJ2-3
TGCGCCAGCAGCTCCAGGGGTCGCACAGATACGCAGTATTTT
CASSSRGRTDTQYF
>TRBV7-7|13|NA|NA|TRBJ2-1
TGTGCTAGCAGCCCCTCAGAGTTGGGTGAGCAGTTCTTC
CASSPSELGEQFF
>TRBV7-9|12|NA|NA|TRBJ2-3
TGTGCCAGCAGCCAAGGGGGGGGTACGCAGTATTTT
CASSQGGGTQYF
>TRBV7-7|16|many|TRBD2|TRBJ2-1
TGTGCTAGCAGCCCTAGTCTAGCGGGAGGGCGAGATGAGCAGTTCTTC
CASSPSLAGGRDEQFF
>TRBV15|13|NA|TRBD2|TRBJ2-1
TGTGCCACCAGCAGAGATTCGGGGGGTGAGCAGTTCTTC
CATSRDSGGEQFF
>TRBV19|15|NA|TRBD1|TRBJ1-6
TGTGCCAGTATGGCAACGGGGACAGATAATTCACCCCTCCACTTT
CASMATGTDNSPLHF
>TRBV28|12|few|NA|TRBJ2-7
TGTGCCAGCAGATCCCTCTCCTACGGGCAGTACTTC
CASRSLSYGQYF
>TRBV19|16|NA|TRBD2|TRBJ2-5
TGTGCCAGTAAGCAATCCGGGACTAGGGGACAAGAGACCCAGTACTTC
CASKQSGTRGQETQYF
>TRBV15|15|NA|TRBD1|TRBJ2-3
TGTGCCACCAGCCCTCGACAGGGGCGCACAGATACGCAGTATTTT
CATSPRQGRTDTQYF
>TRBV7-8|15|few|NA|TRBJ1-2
TGTGCCAGCAGCCGGATGACAGCGGATAACTATGGCTACACCTTC
CASSRMTADNYGYTF
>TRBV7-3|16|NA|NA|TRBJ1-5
TGTGCCAGCAGCTTAGAGCGGGACACAATGAATCAGCCCCAGCATTTT
CASSLERDTMNQPQHF